These T cell receptor beta chains were read from a single sample in a study of OX40 agonist ivuxolimab in advanced cancers. Profiling relied on immunoSEQ multiplex PCR, and the TCRdb table lists in-frame clones only, not all of them. The top ten clones hold 6.2% of a sample with some 77,000 clones, roughly 84% of them seen once. The sequencing used CD4+ or CD8+ T cells sorted from blood, collected in a trial of the OX40 agonist ivuxolimab. The receptors shown here come from an adult with an advanced solid tumor such as melanoma, head and neck, liver or kidney cancer. Each CDR3 is given with its conserved first and last residue. The order of the fields is V gene, D gene, clone size, J gene, CDR3 length, CDR3 DNA, CDR3 protein. D genes are given only for firm matches. Not all rows give a size; the values are once, few, many and, for expanded clones, a class.

>TRBV7-6|NA|NA|TRBJ2-2|15
TGTGCCAGCAGCCCTGAAAGGACGAACACCGGGGAGCTGTTTTTT
CASSPERTNTGELFF
>TRBV4-1|TRBD1|NA|TRBJ1-2|16
TGCGCCAGCAGCCAGGGTGCTACAGGGGGCTCCCGGAGCTACACCTTC
CASSQGATGGSRSYTF
>TRBV2|NA|few|TRBJ2-3|14
TGTGCCAGCAGTGTAACGCTATTCACAGATACGCAGTATTTT
CASSVTLFTDTQYF
>TRBV5-1|NA|once|TRBJ1-2|13
TGCGCCAGCAGCTTAGATTCCCCCGATGGCTACACCTTC
CASSLDSPDGYTF
>TRBV7-2|NA|NA|TRBJ1-1|14
TGTGCCTGCAGCGTCCCAATCGTGAACACTGAAGCTTTCTTT
CACSVPIVNTEAFF
>TRBV6-5|TRBD1|NA|TRBJ1-2|14
TGTGCCAGCAGCCTATCGGACAGGGATCGTGGCTACACCTTC
CASSLSDRDRGYTF
>TRBV7-2|TRBD1|NA|TRBJ1-2|16
TGTGCCAGCAGCTTAGCCCCGGGACAGGGGGCCTATGGCTACACCTTC
CASSLAPGQGAYGYTF
>TRBV28|NA|NA|TRBJ2-1|20
TGTGCCAGCAGCCCGCGCAAGGGAGAGGGCCGTAAGAGAGAGGGGGTGGAGCAGTTCTTC
CASSPRKGEGRKREGVEQFF
>TRBV2|NA|NA|TRBJ2-7|15
TGTGCCAGCAGCGAAATTGTGGACTGGGGGGACGAGCAGTACTTC
CASSEIVDWGDEQYF
>TRBV2|TRBD2|NA|TRBJ2-1|18
TGTGCCAGCAGTTCGGAAAATACGGGACTAGCGGGAATGGATGAGCAGTTCTTC
CASSSENTGLAGMDEQFF
>TRBV6-5|NA|NA|TRBJ1-5|13
TGTGCCAGCAAATATGACGGCAATCAGCCCCAGCATTTT
CASKYDGNQPQHF
>TRBV1|NA|NA|TRBJ2-2|15
TGCACCAGCAGCCAGTCCGGACCCCTGGGCGGGGAGCTGTTTTTT
CTSSQSGPLGGELFF
>TRBV27|NA|NA|TRBJ2-7|14
TGTGCCAGCAAATTAACCCTATTCTCCTACGAGCAGTACTTC
CASKLTLFSYEQYF
>TRBV5-1|TRBD1|once|TRBJ1-2|12
TGCGCCAGCTGGGACAGCTCCTCCAGCTACACCTTC
CASWDSSSSYTF
>TRBV5-6|NA|NA|TRBJ2-1|15
TGTGCCAGCAGCTTAGGTGTTGGGTCCTACAATGAGCAGTTCTTC
CASSLGVGSYNEQFF
>TRBV19|TRBD1|NA|TRBJ2-7|13
TGTGCCAGTAGCGAATGGGACAGCTACGAGCAGTACTTC
CASSEWDSYEQYF
>TRBV7-2|NA|NA|TRBJ1-5|15
TGTGCCAGCAGCTTAGTGGGGACATCGGGTCAGCCCCAGCATTTT
CASSLVGTSGQPQHF
>TRBV5-6|TRBD1|few|TRBJ2-5|14
TGTGCCAGCAGCCCCCGGGACAGAAAGGGGACCCAGTACTTC
CASSPRDRKGTQYF
>TRBV4-3|NA|NA|TRBJ2-1|14
TGCGCCAGCAGCCAACCAGGGTTCTACAATGAGCAGTTCTTC
CASSQPGFYNEQFF
>TRBV28|NA|NA|TRBJ2-5|14
TGTGCCAGCAGTTTAGTTGGCAGGCAAGAGACCCAGTACTTC
CASSLVGRQETQYF
>TRBV9|NA|NA|TRBJ2-7|15
TGTGCCAGCAGCGTAGAGGGCGTAGCTGGCTACGAGCAGTACTTC
CASSVEGVAGYEQYF
>TRBV7-6|TRBD1|few|TRBJ1-6|15
TGTGCCAGCAGCTTGGACAGGGGGGCAAGATCACCCCTCCACTTT
CASSLDRGARSPLHF
>TRBV4-3|NA|NA|TRBJ2-7|14
TGCGCCAGCAGCCAAGATCCGTCGCGCCACGAGCAGTACTTC
CASSQDPSRHEQYF